This T cell receptor (beta chain) was identified during a study of T cell responses to AZD1222 COVID-19 vaccine. The CDR3 covers 17 residues. The V end was cut by 4 bases, the J end by 5 bases, with 23 bases between. From germline, CDR1 is LGHNA and CDR2 YNFKEQ. Concerning this clone itself: Its antigen is unknown.

Sequencing used immunoSEQ multiplex PCR; TCRdb keeps in-frame clones, though not all of them. The sample yields 75,000 to 95,000 clones, 70% to 90% seen once. Study-level findings and limits: Scientists sampled the repertoires only once the peak T cell response had passed. The study reported that nearly half of spike-specific TCRs target unmutated variant regions. Donors were chiefly white British, with a greater number of females, and clonal diversity was perhaps underestimated.

The chain links TRBV4-2 to TRBJ1-1, with no clear D. Sequences were derived from peripheral blood, sampled on day 0 of AZD1222 vaccination. The receptor was derived from an adult in good health. CDR3 in amino acids: CASSPYSGSPWETEAFF. In nucleotides, the CDR3 is TGTGCCAGCAGCCCGTATAGCGGCTCACCCTGGGAGACTGAAGCTTTCTTT.